These T cell receptor beta chains were read from a single sample in a study of blood T cell repertoires in COVID-19. Using immunoSEQ multiplex PCR, the repertoire was profiled, and TCRdb retains in-frame clones only, with some absent. The sample lists under 350,000 clones; approximately 86% were seen once. Sequences were obtained from PBMCs or T cells enriched from blood (not recorded which). All receptors derive from a woman aged 40 to 55 with acute COVID-19. The CDR3 runs from the conserved cysteine through the conserved F or W. A D gene is named only where the DNA matches it firmly. Expanded clones get a size class; other rows say once, few or many, or leave the size out.

CDR3 DNA: TGTGCCAGCAGCGGGGTTGACGACTTAGAAAAACTGTTTTTT
CDR3 protein: CASSGVDDLEKLFF
V gene: TRBV9
clone size: .
D gene: .
J gene: TRBJ1-4

CDR3 DNA: TGCAGTGCTCCTACGGACACTGAAGCTTTCTTT
CDR3 protein: CSAPTDTEAFF
V gene: TRBV20-1
clone size: .
D gene: .
J gene: TRBJ1-1

CDR3 DNA: TGTGCCAGCAGCGCAGACAGCTCCTACGAGCAGTACTTC
CDR3 protein: CASSADSSYEQYF
V gene: TRBV7-2
clone size: many
D gene: .
J gene: TRBJ2-7

CDR3 DNA: TGTGCCAGCATCCAAGGGGTTCTGGTCGGATCCCTCCACTTT
CDR3 protein: CASIQGVLVGSLHF
V gene: TRBV28
clone size: .
D gene: .
J gene: TRBJ1-6

CDR3 DNA: TGTGCCAGCAGCCCAGACAGGATTGGAAACACCATATATTTT
CDR3 protein: CASSPDRIGNTIYF
V gene: TRBV7-8
clone size: .
D gene: .
J gene: TRBJ1-3

CDR3 DNA: TGTGCCAGCAAGTTTCGGGGTAACTATAATTCACCCCTCCACTTT
CDR3 protein: CASKFRGNYNSPLHF
V gene: TRBV6-5
clone size: .
D gene: .
J gene: TRBJ1-6

CDR3 DNA: TGTGCCAGCAGCTTAGCGCGGCAGGGGGCGGACTATAATTCACCCCTCCACTTT
CDR3 protein: CASSLARQGADYNSPLHF
V gene: TRBV7-9
clone size: .
D gene: TRBD1
J gene: TRBJ1-6

CDR3 DNA: TGCGCCAGCAGACGAGGGGGCTCAAGCACAGATACGCAGTATTTT
CDR3 protein: CASRRGGSSTDTQYF
V gene: TRBV4-3
clone size: once
D gene: TRBD1
J gene: TRBJ2-3

CDR3 DNA: TGCGCCAGCAGCTTGTTCCCAGGGGGAGACACTGAAGCTTTCTTT
CDR3 protein: CASSLFPGGDTEAFF
V gene: TRBV5-1
clone size: .
D gene: TRBD1
J gene: TRBJ1-1

CDR3 DNA: TGTGCCAGCAGCTTAGGCGCGACAGGGGGGTTGGCCGGGGAGCTGTTTTTT
CDR3 protein: CASSLGATGGLAGELFF
V gene: TRBV7-6
clone size: .
D gene: TRBD1
J gene: TRBJ2-2

CDR3 DNA: TGCGCCAGCAGCCCATCCCCGGGACTAGCGGGAGGGCGTAACATTCAGTACTTC
CDR3 protein: CASSPSPGLAGGRNIQYF
V gene: TRBV5-1
clone size: .
D gene: TRBD2
J gene: TRBJ2-4

CDR3 DNA: TGTGCCAGTATTGACAGGGGGCGCGGATATGTGCAGCCCCAGCATTTT
CDR3 protein: CASIDRGRGYVQPQHF
V gene: TRBV19
clone size: .
D gene: TRBD1
J gene: TRBJ1-5

CDR3 DNA: TGTGCCAGCAGCATTACCGGGACACCCTACAATGAGCAGTTCTTC
CDR3 protein: CASSITGTPYNEQFF
V gene: TRBV7-2
clone size: .
D gene: .
J gene: TRBJ2-1

CDR3 DNA: TGTGCCAGCAGTGTGGGCAGGGGGCATCAGCCCCAGCATTTT
CDR3 protein: CASSVGRGHQPQHF
V gene: TRBV2
clone size: .
D gene: TRBD1
J gene: TRBJ1-5

CDR3 DNA: TGTGCCAGCAGCTGGATGGGGGCGAGGGGAAACACCATATATTTT
CDR3 protein: CASSWMGARGNTIYF
V gene: TRBV5-8
clone size: .
D gene: .
J gene: TRBJ1-3

CDR3 DNA: TGTGCCAGCAGGTTAACCGGGGAGCTGTTTTTT
CDR3 protein: CASRLTGELFF
V gene: TRBV6-5
clone size: few
D gene: .
J gene: TRBJ2-2

CDR3 DNA: TGTGCCAGCAGCTTCCAAGGGGATCAGCCCCAGCATTTT
CDR3 protein: CASSFQGDQPQHF
V gene: TRBV7-9
clone size: .
D gene: .
J gene: TRBJ1-5

CDR3 DNA: TGTGCCAGCAGCCAAGACCCGTACACAAGACAGGACCTGATGCCCCAGCATTTT
CDR3 protein: CASSQDPYTRQDLMPQHF
V gene: TRBV4-2
clone size: .
D gene: .
J gene: TRBJ1-5

CDR3 DNA: TGTGCCAGCAGCCTCCGACAGGGTGGAGTGACCCAGTACTTC
CDR3 protein: CASSLRQGGVTQYF
V gene: TRBV11-2
clone size: .
D gene: TRBD1
J gene: TRBJ2-5

CDR3 DNA: TGTGCCAGCAGTGACTCAGGGAGGGGGACTGAAGCTTTCTTT
CDR3 protein: CASSDSGRGTEAFF
V gene: TRBV6-4
clone size: .
D gene: .
J gene: TRBJ1-1

CDR3 DNA: TGTGCCAGAAGCTTAGAGGGACTGCGAACCTACGAGCAGTACTTC
CDR3 protein: CARSLEGLRTYEQYF
V gene: TRBV5-3
clone size: .
D gene: .
J gene: TRBJ2-7

CDR3 DNA: TGTGCCAGCTCACCTCTTAGAAACTCCTACGAGCAGTACTTC
CDR3 protein: CASSPLRNSYEQYF
V gene: TRBV18
clone size: .
D gene: .
J gene: TRBJ2-7

CDR3 DNA: TGTGCCAGCAGTCATTCTAGCGGGAGTTCCGAGCAGTACTTC
CDR3 protein: CASSHSSGSSEQYF
V gene: TRBV3-1/TRBV3-2
clone size: once
D gene: TRBD2
J gene: TRBJ2-7

CDR3 DNA: TGTGCAAGTCGCTTAGGATATCGGGGTGGAGATACGCAGTATTTT
CDR3 protein: CASRLGYRGGDTQYF
V gene: TRBV12-2
clone size: .
D gene: .
J gene: TRBJ2-3

CDR3 DNA: TGTGCCAGCAGCTTCAAGACAGGGGTGGCCCCGGCTTTCTTT
CDR3 protein: CASSFKTGVAPAFF
V gene: TRBV7-9
clone size: .
D gene: TRBD1
J gene: TRBJ1-1

CDR3 DNA: TGTGCCAGCACGACGAGGCTCACAGATACGCAGTATTTT
CDR3 protein: CASTTRLTDTQYF
V gene: TRBV2
clone size: .
D gene: .
J gene: TRBJ2-3

CDR3 DNA: TGCGCCAGCAGCCAAGGACAGGGGCCCAACACTGAAGCTTTCTTT
CDR3 protein: CASSQGQGPNTEAFF
V gene: TRBV4-1
clone size: few
D gene: TRBD1
J gene: TRBJ1-1

CDR3 DNA: TGCGCCAGCAGCTTGTCGCGGGGCGTCGATGAGCAGTTCTTC
CDR3 protein: CASSLSRGVDEQFF
V gene: TRBV5-1
clone size: .
D gene: .
J gene: TRBJ2-1

CDR3 DNA: TGTGCCAGCAGTTCAATACCTTTCGGGGGTATCGGCACCCATGGCTACACCTTC
CDR3 protein: CASSSIPFGGIGTHGYTF
V gene: TRBV27
clone size: .
D gene: .
J gene: TRBJ1-2

CDR3 DNA: TGTGCCAGCAGCTTTAGGAACACTGAAGCTTTCTTT
CDR3 protein: CASSFRNTEAFF
V gene: TRBV11-2
clone size: .
D gene: .
J gene: TRBJ1-1

CDR3 DNA: TGTGCCAGCAGCTTAACAGGGGGGAGCAATCAGCCCCAGCATTTT
CDR3 protein: CASSLTGGSNQPQHF
V gene: TRBV7-2
clone size: few
D gene: TRBD1
J gene: TRBJ1-5

CDR3 DNA: TGTGCCAGCAGTGACTCGGCGGGGGGTAACTATGGCTACACCTTC
CDR3 protein: CASSDSAGGNYGYTF
V gene: TRBV6-5
clone size: few
D gene: .
J gene: TRBJ1-2

CDR3 DNA: TGTGCCAGCAGTTTGAGCGGGACAGGGCACACCGGGGAGCTGTTTTTT
CDR3 protein: CASSLSGTGHTGELFF
V gene: TRBV28
clone size: .
D gene: TRBD1
J gene: TRBJ2-2

CDR3 DNA: TGTGCCACCAAGGGCGGGGGCCAAGAGACCCAGTACTTC
CDR3 protein: CATKGGGQETQYF
V gene: TRBV2
clone size: .
D gene: TRBD2
J gene: TRBJ2-5

CDR3 DNA: TGTGCCAGTAGTATTACCGGACAGGGGGCTTATGGCTACACCTTC
CDR3 protein: CASSITGQGAYGYTF
V gene: TRBV19
clone size: .
D gene: TRBD1
J gene: TRBJ1-2

CDR3 DNA: TGTGCCAGCAGCCAGGCGACAGGGACCTATAATTCACCCCTCCACTTT
CDR3 protein: CASSQATGTYNSPLHF
V gene: TRBV14
clone size: .
D gene: TRBD1
J gene: TRBJ1-6

CDR3 DNA: TGTGCCAGCTCACCGGGACTCAATCAGCCCCAGCATTTT
CDR3 protein: CASSPGLNQPQHF
V gene: TRBV18
clone size: .
D gene: .
J gene: TRBJ1-5

CDR3 DNA: TGTGCCAGCAGTTTGGGAGGCCATTATGGCTACACCTTC
CDR3 protein: CASSLGGHYGYTF
V gene: TRBV12-3/TRBV12-4
clone size: .
D gene: .
J gene: TRBJ1-2

CDR3 DNA: TGCAGCGGGGCGGGAGTGACCGGGGAGCTGTTTTTT
CDR3 protein: CSGAGVTGELFF
V gene: TRBV29-1
clone size: .
D gene: TRBD2
J gene: TRBJ2-2

CDR3 DNA: TGTGCCAGCAGCTTAGGAGGGAGCTCCTACAATGAGCAGTTCTTC
CDR3 protein: CASSLGGSSYNEQFF
V gene: TRBV5-4
clone size: .
D gene: .
J gene: TRBJ2-1

CDR3 DNA: TGTGCCAGCAGCTCCCCCCGGGACTTGCGGTATTTT
CDR3 protein: CASSSPRDLRYF
V gene: TRBV7-2
clone size: .
D gene: .
J gene: TRBJ2-3

CDR3 DNA: TGTGCCAGCAGTTCCTCGGGGGGGGTCCCTTACGAGCAGTACTTC
CDR3 protein: CASSSSGGVPYEQYF
V gene: TRBV7-2
clone size: .
D gene: TRBD2
J gene: TRBJ2-7

CDR3 DNA: TGTGCCAGCAGTTTCCCCTCAACTAGCGGGACGGGCCGGGTGACCTGGGGGGGGCACAATGAGCAGTTCTTC
CDR3 protein: CASSFPSTSGTGRVTWGGHNEQFF
V gene: TRBV28
clone size: .
D gene: TRBD2
J gene: TRBJ2-1

CDR3 DNA: TGTGCCAGTAGCAGACAGGGGAATTCACCCCTCCACTTT
CDR3 protein: CASSRQGNSPLHF
V gene: TRBV19
clone size: once
D gene: TRBD1
J gene: TRBJ1-6

CDR3 DNA: TGTGCCATCAGGAGCGGGAGGGACTCCTACGAGCAGTACTTC
CDR3 protein: CAIRSGRDSYEQYF
V gene: TRBV10-3
clone size: .
D gene: TRBD2
J gene: TRBJ2-7